The rows below give T cell receptor beta chains drawn from one sample of a study of siplizumab effects on memory and regulatory T cells. Generated by immunoSEQ multiplex PCR, the TCRdb table keeps only in-frame clones and is missing some. Among about 100,000 clones listed, about 91% were seen once. Specimen: CD4+ T cells sorted from blood. The origin of the receptors is a human donor in good health. Both conserved end residues are part of each CDR3. The D gene is left open where the match is weak. Clone size is shown for a subset of rows, as once, few, many or a class of expanded clone.

clone_size	v_call	d_call	j_call	cdr3_nt	cdr3_aa
NA	TRBV10-3	NA	TRBJ1-1	TGTGCCATCAGTGGGACGGCGAACACTGAAGCTTTCTTT	CAISGTANTEAFF
NA	TRBV28	TRBD2	TRBJ2-5	TGTGCCAGCACGCGGGGGGGTACCCAAGAGACCCAGTACTTC	CASTRGGTQETQYF
NA	TRBV5-1	NA	TRBJ2-5	TGCGCCAGCAGCGGTTCCGGGTCCGAATTTCAGACCCAGTACTTC	CASSGSGSEFQTQYF
NA	TRBV6-4	TRBD1	TRBJ1-6	TGTGCCAGCTCGGGACAGGGTAATTCACCCCTCCACTTT	CASSGQGNSPLHF
NA	TRBV9	NA	TRBJ1-2	TGTGCCAGCAGCGTAGCTTTGGGGGTGAACTATGGCTACACCTTC	CASSVALGVNYGYTF
NA	TRBV5-6	NA	TRBJ2-7	TGTGCCAGCAGCTTAAATCGCTACGAGCAGTACTTC	CASSLNRYEQYF
NA	TRBV18	TRBD2	TRBJ2-3	TGTGCCAGCTCTTCAGAGCTAGCGGGGGGCAGCCCAACGCAGTATTTT	CASSSELAGGSPTQYF
NA	TRBV18	TRBD1	TRBJ1-1	TGTGCCAGCTCAACCACGGCAGGGGGCAACGGCGAAGCTTTCTTT	CASSTTAGGNGEAFF
NA	TRBV29-1	TRBD1	TRBJ1-2	TGCAGCGCCGGCGACAGGGAGGGTGGAGGCTACACCTTC	CSAGDREGGGYTF
NA	TRBV6-5	NA	TRBJ1-1	TGTGCCAGCAGTTACTCGAGACAGGTGAACACTGAAGCTTTCTTT	CASSYSRQVNTEAFF
NA	TRBV10-2	NA	TRBJ2-7	TGCGCCAGCAGGACCCTCTACGAGCAGTACTTC	CASRTLYEQYF
NA	TRBV6-7	NA	TRBJ1-4	TGTGCCGCCCCCCCTCAGGGCAGAGTAGCAACTAATGAAAAACTGTTTTTT	CAAPPQGRVATNEKLFF
NA	TRBV7-9	NA	TRBJ1-2	TGTGCCAGCAGCTTAACCCGGGACACCCACTATGGCTACACCTTC	CASSLTRDTHYGYTF
NA	TRBV6-6	NA	TRBJ2-1	TGTGCCAGCAGAGACCGGACCTCCTACAATGAGCAGTTCTTC	CASRDRTSYNEQFF
once	TRBV5-1	NA	TRBJ2-2	TGCGCCAGCAGCCTCCTGCCCGGGGAGCTGTTTTTT	CASSLLPGELFF
NA	TRBV7-3	TRBD1	TRBJ2-7	TGTGCCAGCAGCTTGACCGGGACAGGGGGCGCCTACGAGCAGTACTTC	CASSLTGTGGAYEQYF
NA	TRBV18	NA	TRBJ1-1	TGTGCCAGCTCACCACCCCAGAGGAACACTGAAGCTTTCTTT	CASSPPQRNTEAFF
NA	TRBV5-1	TRBD2	TRBJ2-3	TGCGCCAGCAGCCTACTCCAGACTAGCGGGGGGGCAGATACGCAGTATTTT	CASSLLQTSGGADTQYF
once	TRBV10-3	NA	TRBJ2-7	TGTGCCATCAGTGAGCGGGAGGGGGCTGGGGAGCAGTACTTC	CAISEREGAGEQYF